This is a list of T cell receptor beta chains from one sample in a study of blood T cell repertoires in COVID-19. Clones were read by immunoSEQ multiplex PCR, and TCRdb kept only the in-frame ones, dropping some. The sample consists of approximately 170,000 clones, over 80% of them appearing once. Material for sequencing was peripheral blood. The source is a woman aged 80 or over with COVID-19, enrolled during active disease. Both conserved end residues are part of each CDR3. The order of the fields is V gene, J gene, D gene, clone size, CDR3 protein, CDR3 DNA. A D gene is named only where the DNA matches it firmly. Clone size, where shown, is once, few, many, or a class for clones that have expanded.

>TRBV9|TRBJ2-3|TRBD2|.
CASSGGLAGDTQYF
TGTGCCAGCAGCGGGGGGCTAGCGGGAGATACGCAGTATTTT
>TRBV7-9|TRBJ1-2|.|.
CASSLGRYYGYTF
TGTGCCAGCAGCTTGGGGCGCTACTATGGCTACACCTTC
>TRBV6-5|TRBJ2-7|.|.
CASSSRFSSYEQYF
TGTGCCAGCAGTTCGAGGTTCAGCTCCTACGAGCAGTACTTC
>TRBV7-2|TRBJ1-1|.|.
CASSLALAADGAFF
TGTGCCAGCAGCTTAGCGCTGGCGGCGGATGGAGCTTTCTTT
>TRBV5-1|TRBJ2-7|TRBD1|once
CASAGQDVYEQYF
TGCGCCAGCGCCGGACAGGACGTCTACGAGCAGTACTTC
>TRBV29-1|TRBJ1-5|TRBD1|once
CSIGQGGNQPQHF
TGCAGTATTGGACAGGGGGGCAATCAGCCCCAGCATTTT
>TRBV7-9|TRBJ1-6|.|.
CASSFGLDTNSPLHF
TGTGCCAGCAGCTTTGGACTCGATACCAATTCACCCCTCCACTTT
>TRBV5-5|TRBJ1-5|TRBD1|.
CASSWGQGSNQPQHF
TGTGCCAGCAGCTGGGGACAGGGAAGCAATCAGCCCCAGCATTTT
>TRBV20-1|TRBJ2-3|.|.
CSPQGGDTQYF
TGCAGTCCCCAGGGGGGAGATACGCAGTATTTT
>TRBV5-4|TRBJ1-1|.|.
CASSLELNTEAFF
TGTGCCAGCAGCTTGGAGCTGAACACTGAAGCTTTCTTT
>TRBV5-1|TRBJ2-3|.|few
CASSLAGTDTQYF
TGCGCCAGCAGCTTGGCGGGCACAGATACGCAGTATTTT
>TRBV5-4|TRBJ1-2|TRBD1|.
CASRPDRGGFGYTF
TGTGCCAGCAGACCGGACAGGGGTGGGTTTGGCTACACCTTC
>TRBV4-2|TRBJ2-1|.|.
CASSQVRNEQFF
TGTGCCAGCAGCCAAGTTCGCAATGAGCAGTTCTTC
>TRBV5-1|TRBJ2-7|.|.
CASSFGTREDEQYF
TGCGCCAGCAGCTTCGGGACACGGGAGGACGAGCAGTACTTC
>TRBV6-1|TRBJ2-7|TRBD1|.
CASSGRTGGALGEQYF
TGTGCCAGCAGTGGACGGACAGGGGGCGCGTTAGGGGAGCAGTACTTC
>TRBV7-3|TRBJ2-5|.|once
CASTPDSQETQYF
TGTGCCAGCACCCCCGACTCACAAGAGACCCAGTACTTC
>TRBV28|TRBJ1-5|.|few
CASSFHGGNQPQHF
TGTGCCAGCAGTTTTCACGGGGGCAATCAGCCCCAGCATTTT
>TRBV7-9|TRBJ1-2|.|.
CASSRQFIGSKTNYGYTF
TGTGCCAGCAGCCGACAATTCATTGGCAGCAAGACTAACTATGGCTACACCTTC
>TRBV5-1|TRBJ2-7|TRBD1|.
CASSPEGQAYEQYF
TGCGCCAGCAGCCCGGAGGGACAGGCATACGAGCAGTACTTC
>TRBV14|TRBJ1-1|.|.
CASSQQWAWTGNTEAFF
TGTGCCAGCAGCCAACAGTGGGCCTGGACTGGGAACACTGAAGCTTTCTTT
>TRBV20-1|TRBJ1-1|TRBD1|.
CSACEGQVNTEAFF
TGCAGTGCTTGTGAGGGACAGGTCAACACTGAAGCTTTCTTT
>TRBV12-3/TRBV12-4|TRBJ1-5|.|.
CASSLGSYQPQHF
TGTGCCAGCAGTTTAGGTAGCTATCAGCCCCAGCATTTT
>TRBV28|TRBJ1-2|.|.
CASRGYGYTF
TGTGCCAGCCGGGGCTATGGCTACACCTTC
>TRBV6-6|TRBJ1-5|TRBD1|.
CASSYHVGTGDQPQHF
TGTGCCAGCAGTTACCACGTGGGGACAGGGGATCAGCCCCAGCATTTT
>TRBV19|TRBJ2-7|.|.
CASSRQASSYEQYF
TGTGCCAGTAGTCGACAGGCTAGCTCCTACGAGCAGTACTTC
>TRBV6-5|TRBJ2-7|TRBD1|once
CASGRGQIYEQYF
TGTGCCAGCGGTCGGGGACAGATCTACGAGCAGTACTTC
>TRBV19|TRBJ1-3|.|.
CASSFLSSGNTIYF
TGTGCCAGTAGTTTTCTCAGCTCTGGAAACACCATATATTTT
>TRBV5-4|TRBJ1-2|TRBD1|.
CASTLTGGLYGYTF
TGTGCCAGCACCTTGACAGGGGGCCTGTATGGCTACACCTTC
>TRBV6-4|TRBJ2-3|.|.
CASSQQGGDTQYF
TGTGCCAGCAGTCAACAGGGGGGGGATACGCAGTATTTT
>TRBV6-1|TRBJ1-2|.|.
CASSEPGNYGYTF
TGTGCCAGCAGTGAACCGGGGAACTATGGCTACACCTTC
>TRBV9|TRBJ1-1|.|.
CASSTGLERTEAFF
TGTGCCAGCAGCACAGGGTTGGAAAGGACTGAAGCTTTCTTT
>TRBV11-1|TRBJ1-2|.|.
CASSFGANYGYTF
TGTGCCAGCAGCTTCGGGGCTAACTATGGCTACACCTTC
>TRBV11-2|TRBJ2-7|TRBD2|.
CASSFLAGDYEQYF
TGTGCCAGCAGCTTTCTAGCGGGGGACTACGAGCAGTACTTC
>TRBV15|TRBJ1-2|TRBD1|.
CATSRDLGAGQGPFYTF
TGTGCCACCAGCAGAGATCTTGGGGCCGGACAGGGGCCGTTCTACACCTTC
>TRBV5-4|TRBJ1-3|.|.
CASSSSDYGNTIYF
TGTGCCAGCAGCTCCTCGGACTATGGAAACACCATATATTTT
>TRBV29-1|TRBJ2-7|.|.
CSVEDAATREQYF
TGCAGCGTTGAAGATGCGGCAACCCGGGAGCAGTACTTC
>TRBV27|TRBJ1-2|.|.
CASSSGNYGYTF
TGTGCCAGCAGTTCCGGGAACTATGGCTACACCTTC
>TRBV6-4|TRBJ2-2|TRBD2|.
CASSVTSGRPGELFF
TGTGCCAGCAGTGTGACTAGCGGGAGGCCCGGGGAGCTGTTTTTT
>TRBV5-1|TRBJ2-1|TRBD2|.
CASSFGTSGNEQFF
TGCGCCAGCAGCTTCGGGACTAGCGGTAATGAGCAGTTCTTC
>TRBV10-3|TRBJ1-6|.|.
CATQRGGDPLHF
TGTGCCACCCAAAGGGGGGGAGACCCCCTCCACTTT
>TRBV2|TRBJ1-2|.|.
CASRQRDIYGYTF
TGTGCCAGCAGGCAGCGGGACATCTATGGCTACACCTTC
>TRBV2|TRBJ1-2|TRBD1|once
CAGNPGQGRVDNYGYTF
TGTGCCGGCAACCCGGGACAGGGAAGGGTGGATAACTATGGCTACACCTTC